Below, one T cell receptor (beta chain) is given with its context. Germline values: CDR1 MNHEY, CDR2 SMNVEV (reference sequence). There are 8 residues in the CDR3. Profiled with immunoSEQ multiplex PCR; TCRdb holds only in-frame clones, not every one. In the table there are fewer than 300,000 clones, around 85% of which are singletons. The data were taken from a study of blood T cell repertoires in COVID-19. Specimen: peripheral blood. The sequence was collected from a young woman with COVID-19, enrolled during active disease. This chain uses TRBV27 with TRBJ1-5; the D is unclear. The CDR3 sequence is CVQQPQHF. CDR3 sequence (DNA): TGTGTCCAGCAGCCCCAGCATTTT.